This T cell receptor (beta chain) appears in the sequencing data of a study of blood T cells in healthy people across ages. For the second PCR, which ran for about 7 to 12 cycles, a sample-barcoded 5' primer and a J-beta primer mix were used. A single record per CDR3 protein comes from TCRdb applying MiXCR to the 5' RACE reads. The table lists roughly 500,000 distinct CDR3 sequences, under 30% of them singletons. This clonotype was detected a few times. The germline V gene encodes CDR1 SGHRS and CDR2 YFSETQ. The CDR3 extends over 14 amino acids. The ends lost 0 bases at V and 6 bases at J; junction bases unmatched: 5. These same records also appear under a second study, on T cells of mothers and their children.

This chain connects TRBV5-1 to TRBJ2-7; 8 positions match TRBD2. The receptor was derived from a boy younger than 18 in good health. Sequenced sample: blood. The CDR3 protein is CASSLGGGPLEQYF. The CDR3 DNA reads TGCGCCAGCAGCTTGGGCGGGGGGCCCCTCGAGCAGTACTTC. Looking up the rest from reference TRBV5-1 and TRBJ2-7 gives the full variable domain: KAGVTQTPRYLIKTRGQQVTLSCSPISGHRSVSWYQQTPGQGLQFLFEYFSETQRNKGNFPGRFSGRQFSNSRSEMNVSTLELGDSALYLCASSLGGGPLEQYFGPGTRLTVT.